A selection of T cell receptor beta chains follows, all from one sample in a study of blood T cell repertoires in COVID-19. This table comes from immunoSEQ multiplex PCR, and its TCRdb copy is limited to in-frame clones, with some not included. Counted here are 300,000 or so clones, around 85% occurring once; the ten biggest clones make up about 4%. The sequenced sample consisted of PBMCs or T cells enriched from blood (not recorded which). The source is a woman in her thirties or forties with acute COVID-19. The conserved cysteine and the conserved F or W are not part of the CDR3 here. D genes are given only for firm matches. The size of a clone is reported for some rows only, either as once, few or many, or as a class for expanded clones.

D	size	V	CDR3
.	.	TRBV14	ASSQVSGSSWGGYT
TRBD2	.	TRBV6-5	ASRSAGGQDTQY
TRBD1	.	TRBV6-5	ASSSTGVGEKLF
TRBD1	.	TRBV5-8	ASSFGTAFSYEQY
.	.	TRBV6-5	ASSSDRFKGGGYT
TRBD1	.	TRBV28	ASRMNTQGAREKLF
.	.	TRBV12-3/TRBV12-4	ASRERTAEAF
TRBD1	few	TRBV7-2	ASSPQGRELF
.	.	TRBV10-3	AISDPGIRNNEQF
.	.	TRBV11-2	ASKTMGDTQY
.	.	TRBV28	ASSFATENTEAF
TRBD1	.	TRBV5-1	ASSVGTGTFSEAF
TRBD2	.	TRBV4-3	ASSQAGGSGNIQY
TRBD2	.	TRBV4-2	ASSQDPGTSGSLREQY
.	.	TRBV10-3	AISESGNGNQPQH
.	.	TRBV10-2	ASSPPLAEAYNEQF
.	.	TRBV4-1	ASSVTERAGGELF
.	.	TRBV28	ASSLDSEQY
.	few	TRBV7-8	ASSPTGLGDNEQF
.	.	TRBV10-2	ASSLANEQF
TRBD2	.	TRBV27	ASSSGLAGSSSGTGELF
.	.	TRBV6-5	ASSRGGSTDTQY
TRBD1	.	TRBV5-5	ASSTGDRQETQY
TRBD1	.	TRBV29-1	SVAETGSTRAF
TRBD2	.	TRBV25-1	ASSEKERSTSSLNEQF
.	few	TRBV18	ASSPPRQARHMDTQY
TRBD1	.	TRBV19	ASSMKTGNGYT
.	.	TRBV7-3	ASSFALGDTQY
.	.	TRBV5-4	ASSLPLTQGREDYNEQF
TRBD1	.	TRBV5-6	ASSFTGTGVSPLH
TRBD2	.	TRBV5-5	ASSFSSGGQY
TRBD2	.	TRBV2	ASHYTSGIGEQF
TRBD2	.	TRBV2	ASRAGEPGREQY
.	.	TRBV7-2	ASSLAGHASSPLH
TRBD1	.	TRBV6-1	ASSDRGISPLH
.	.	TRBV5-8	ASSLVGWGGNTYEQY
TRBD1	.	TRBV4-1	ASSPGQGASGNTIY
.	.	TRBV29-1	SVGMEGSNQPQH
TRBD2	.	TRBV15	ATSGSGRAFTNTQY
TRBD2	.	TRBV7-2	ASSLAGGSYEQY